These 3 T cell receptor beta chains share one sample of origin, sequenced in a study of CXCR4 blockade with PD-1 therapy in pancreatic cancer. Sequencing used immunoSEQ multiplex PCR; TCRdb keeps in-frame clones, though not all of them. Here the sample spans thousands of clones, about half being singletons. The sample consisted of tumor tissue. Receptor source: a human donor with pancreatic ductal adenocarcinoma.

The chain joins TRBV30 to TRBJ1-1, with unresolved D. Germline V lookup: CDR1 GTSNPN, CDR2 SVGIG (reference sequence). With 3 bases removed from V and 3 bases from J, the gap between germline ends came to 11 bases. This CDR3 spans 13 amino acids. The CDR3 nucleotides are TGTGCCTGGAGCGGACGGGGAGACACTGAAGCTTTCTTT. Amino acid sequence: CAWSGRGDTEAFF.

This clone was detected once. CDR3: CASSVPGSPYGYTF. For the CDR3, the DNA is TGTGCCAGTAGTGTCCCGGGATCTCCCTATGGCTACACCTTC. The gene calls are TRBV19 and TRBJ1-2; D remains unclear. The CDR3 runs to 14 residues. The V gene's germline CDR1 is LNHDA and CDR2 SQIVND (reference sequence). The V gene lost 5 bases and the J gene lost 4 bases, with 14 bases spanning the gap. Full variable domain (rest looked up from reference TRBV19 and TRBJ1-2): DGGITQSPKYLFRKEGQNVTLSCEQNLNHDAMYWYRQDPGQGLRLIYYSQIVNDFQKGDIAEGYSVSREKKESFPLTVTSAQKNPTAFYLCASSVPGSPYGYTFGSGTRLTVV.

The sample holds a few counts of this clone. J is TRBJ2-3 and V is TRBV11-3, with D tentatively TRBD1 or TRBD2 (5 bases each). In germline, CDR1 is SGHNT, CDR2 YENEEA. The CDR3 spans 14 residues. V was shortened by 1 base and J by 2 bases, with 7 bases between the two germline ends. CDR3 bases: TGTGCCAGCAGCTTAGGGGGGACCACAGATACGCAGTATTTT. Translated, it gives CASSLGGTTDTQYF.